These 5 T cell receptor beta chains came from one sample sequenced in a study of shared clonotypes between healthy human individuals. Profiling relied on immunoSEQ multiplex PCR, and the TCRdb table lists in-frame clones only, not all of them. The top ten hold 0.45% of the sample, which has roughly 1,500,000 clones, 95% to 99% seen once. Source material: naive CD4+ T cells sorted from blood. As for subset: CD45RA+ positively selected. Every receptor here comes from a man aged 25 to 45 in good health.

The rearrangement links TRBV2 to TRBJ1-5; D uncertain. This CDR3 has 12 amino acids. Germline V lookup: CDR1 SNHLY, CDR2 FYNNEI. Between the trimmed V and J ends, which lost 3 bases and 9 bases, there was a span of 9 bases. The CDR3 protein is CASSEWAGPQHF. The CDR3 DNA sequence: TGTGCCAGCAGTGAGTGGGCGGGGCCCCAGCATTTT.

This clone was counted a single time. The V and J genes are TRBV25-1 and TRBJ2-7; D is possibly TRBD2 (6 bases). CDR1 and CDR2 (germline): MGHDK, SYGVNS. The CDR3 covers 12 residues. V was clipped by 0 bases and J by 8 bases, with 8 bases between them. CDR3 protein: CASSEYGGKQYF. CDR3 in DNA: TGTGCCAGCAGTGAATACGGGGGTAAGCAGTACTTC.

V is TRBV23-1 and J is TRBJ2-6; D uncertain. Being an ORF, TRBV23-1 has a function that is uncertain. This CDR3 comprises 18 residues. V lost 4 bases and J lost 0, with 16 bases in between. The CDR3 DNA reads as TGCGCCAGCAGTCCCTTTAAAAACCTGAGCTCTGGGGCCAACGTCCTGACTTTC. The encoded protein is CASSPFKNLSSGANVLTF.

This chain joins TRBV7-9 and TRBJ1-1; D is uncertain. The CDR3 loop spans 11 amino acids. Trimming removed 5 bases at V and 5 bases at J, with 6 bases between. Germline-derived CDR1 and CDR2 are SEHNR and FQNEAQ (reference sequence). The CDR3 sequence is CASSPITEAFF. The CDR3 DNA sequence: TGTGCCAGCAGCCCGATAACTGAAGCTTTCTTT.

This chain connects TRBV10-2 to TRBJ1-2; TRBD1 might be the D (6 bases). V lost 0 bases and J lost 2, with 10 bases in between. The CDR3 sequence is 15 residues long. Germline V CDR1 and CDR2: WSHSY, SAAADI. CDR3 sequence reads: CASSESTGLNYGYTF. The CDR3 nucleotides read TGCGCCAGCAGTGAGTCGACAGGCTTAAACTATGGCTACACCTTC.